These 9 T cell receptor beta chains were sequenced from one sample in a study of cytomegalovirus exposure and HLA in healthy donors. Profiled with immunoSEQ multiplex PCR; TCRdb holds only in-frame clones, not every one. The sample contains around 150,000 clones, about 89% of which appear only once. Sequencing input: PBMCs. Receptors were obtained from a woman under 30 in good health and CMV-seropositive.

This chain joins TRBV4-2 and TRBJ1-1; the D is unclear. Germline V gives CDR1 LGHNA, CDR2 YNFKEQ. V dropped 0 bases and J dropped 0 bases, with 8 bases sitting between them. The CDR3 extends over 15 amino acids. CDR3 coding DNA: TGTGCCAGCAGCCAAGACGTACAGCTGAACACTGAAGCTTTCTTT. It specifies CASSQDVQLNTEAFF.

The genes are TRBV5-1 and TRBJ2-7; D is unresolved. The V gene lost 0 bases and the J gene lost 3 bases, with 10 bases spanning the gap. CDR3 length equals 14 residues. The germline CDR1 and CDR2 sequences are SGHRS and YFSETQ. CDR3 bases: TGCGCCAGCAGCTTGGCTCTCAGTCGCTACGAGCAGTACTTC. This translates into CASSLALSRYEQYF.

J is TRBJ2-1 and V is TRBV30; 7 positions match TRBD2. CDR1 and CDR2 (germline): GTSNPN, SVGIG (reference sequence). This CDR3 region has 17 residues. J was trimmed by 0 bases and V by 4 bases; bases with no gene match: 12. This CDR3 reads CAWIPGLHPSSYNEQFF. The CDR3 DNA follows: TGTGCCTGGATCCCGGGACTACACCCGAGCTCCTACAATGAGCAGTTCTTC.

The chain has TRBV6-5 and TRBJ2-7; D may be TRBD2 (6 bases). The CDR3 length is 15 residues. With 2 bases removed from V and 3 bases from J, the gap between germline ends came to 14 bases. CDR1 MNHEY and CDR2 SVGAGI come from the germline V gene. This CDR3 reads CASSYGRDFDYEQYF. The CDR3 bases are TGTGCCAGCAGTTACGGCCGGGACTTTGACTACGAGCAGTACTTC.

This rearrangement joins TRBV19 to TRBJ2-2; tentatively, D is TRBD1 (6 bases). V was cut by 3 bases and J by 2 bases, with 13 bases left in between. This CDR3 has 16 amino acids. From germline, CDR1 is LNHDA and CDR2 SQIVND (reference sequence). This CDR3 is CASSIAGRGNTGELFF. The CDR3 DNA follows: TGTGCCAGTAGTATTGCCGGCAGGGGAAACACCGGGGAGCTGTTTTTT.

This chain links TRBV27 with TRBJ2-1; 12 bases fit TRBD2. With 3 bases clipped from V and 7 bases from J, the junction kept 19 bases outside the gene matches. This CDR3 is built from 20 residues. Germline CDR1 and CDR2: MNHEY and SMNVEV (reference sequence). DNA for the CDR3: TGTGCCAGCAGTTTCCTCGGCGGGCTAGCGGGAGGGCCACGTCGAAATGAGCAGTTCTTC. Encoded protein: CASSFLGGLAGGPRRNEQFF.

The CDR3, as DNA: TGTGCCAGCAGCTCCCGGGTGGGCAGGGACTACGAGCAGTACTTC. Translated, it gives CASSSRVGRDYEQYF. The V and J genes are TRBV11-1 and TRBJ2-7; D is perhaps TRBD1 (5 bases). Germline V gene data show CDR1 as SGHAT and CDR2 as FQDESV (reference sequence). The CDR3 covers 15 residues. V was trimmed by 4 bases and J by 3 bases, leaving 16 bases between them.

This sequence joins TRBV27 and TRBJ2-1; 12 bases map to TRBD2. With V trimmed by 7 bases and J by 4 bases, 5 bases remained unmatched. Germline assignment: CDR1 MNHEY and CDR2 SMNVEV (reference sequence). The CDR3 runs 15 residues. The CDR3 nucleotides are TGTGCCAGCAATCGACTAGCGGGAGCATACAATGAGCAGTTCTTC. It is translated as CASNRLAGAYNEQFF.

The V call is TRBV19, the J call TRBJ2-5; D is possibly TRBD1 (6 bases). CDR3 size: 14 residues. The germline gives CDR1 LNHDA, CDR2 SQIVND (reference sequence). V was pared by 5 bases and J by 2 bases, with 12 bases between. CDR3 amino acids: CASSGGGWQETQYF. Here the CDR3 DNA reads TGTGCCAGTAGTGGGGGCGGTTGGCAAGAGACCCAGTACTTC.